This TCR beta chain was identified during a study of T-cell memory formation after mild COVID-19. The V gene's germline CDR1 is ENHRY and CDR2 SYGVKD. The junction had 9 bases not matched to a gene; V was cut back by 6 bases and J by 7 bases. The CDR3 has 16 residues. One entry per CDR3 protein results from TCRdb running MiXCR on the 5' RACE reads. The sample yields 350,000 to 550,000 distinct CDR3 sequences, more than 15% seen once. Specimen: PBMCs or a T cell subset sorted from them (not recorded which). This chain connects TRBV10-3 to TRBJ1-6; TRBD1 agrees at 10 bases. The clonotype comes from a young man who had mild COVID-19 (a few samples of this study predate the infection). Cell type and time point are not known. CDR3 protein: CAISPGQGGANSPLHF. The CDR3, as DNA: TGTGCCATCAGCCCCGGACAGGGGGGTGCAAATTCACCCCTCCACTTT.